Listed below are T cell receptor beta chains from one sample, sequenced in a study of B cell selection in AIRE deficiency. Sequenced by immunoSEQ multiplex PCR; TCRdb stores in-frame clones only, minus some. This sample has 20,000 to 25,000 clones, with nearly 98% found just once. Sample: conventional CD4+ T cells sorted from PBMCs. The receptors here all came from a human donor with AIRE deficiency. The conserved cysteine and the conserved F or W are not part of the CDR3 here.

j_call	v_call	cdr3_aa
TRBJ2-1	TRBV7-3	ASSRQASVSSYNEQF
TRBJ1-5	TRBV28	ASSLGQGRQPQH
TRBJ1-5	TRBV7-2	ASSPARDRGQPQH
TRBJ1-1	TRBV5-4	ASSLDTMNTEAF
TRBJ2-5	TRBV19	ASSAYGQGQETQY
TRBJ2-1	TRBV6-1	ASSGRLSQIYNEQF
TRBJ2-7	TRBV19	ASSISVDSYEQY
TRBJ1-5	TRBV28	ASRGDRNQPQH
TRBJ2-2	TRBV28	ASTLGTGELF
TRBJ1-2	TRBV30	AWSQNRGFGYT
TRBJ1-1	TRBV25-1	ASSVPPGGEAF
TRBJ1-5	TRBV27	ASSSGTFGNQPQH
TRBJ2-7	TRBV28	ASSLGDTGKQY
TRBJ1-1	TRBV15	ATSRFPGTGGTEAF
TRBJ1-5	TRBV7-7	ASSLPRSYVQPQH
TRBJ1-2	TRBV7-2	ASSGSPRGYGYT
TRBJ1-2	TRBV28	ASSLPQGSEGGYT
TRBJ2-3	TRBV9	ASSVGLAGDTQY
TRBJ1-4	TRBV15	ATNQGGRYRVDEKLF
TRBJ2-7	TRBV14	ASSENKGNFGYEQY
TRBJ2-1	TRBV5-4	ASSLGRGYNEQF
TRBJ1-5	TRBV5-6	ASSYRGSNQPQH
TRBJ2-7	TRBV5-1	ASSLAGPSYEQY
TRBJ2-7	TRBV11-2	ASSSLATYEQY
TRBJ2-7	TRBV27	ASRGAGTGTYEQY
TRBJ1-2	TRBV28	ASTQGSNGYT
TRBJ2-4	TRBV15	ATIAGTIAKNIQY
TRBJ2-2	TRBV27	ASTRKDFANTGELF
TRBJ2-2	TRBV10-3	AISQGPGELF
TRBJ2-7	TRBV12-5	ASGSGTVYEQY
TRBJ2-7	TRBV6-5	ASRGQAGEQY
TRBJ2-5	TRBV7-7	ASSPVDRAGQTQY
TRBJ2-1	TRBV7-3	ASSLSGRMINEQF
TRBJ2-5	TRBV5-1	ASSGGLAGNLETQY
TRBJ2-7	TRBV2	ASMTSGAAQY
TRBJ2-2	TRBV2	ASREDSSGELF
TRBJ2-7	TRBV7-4	ASSLGASGSYEQY
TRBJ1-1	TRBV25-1	ASRKSNTEAF
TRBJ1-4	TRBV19	ASSSTGSLSEKLF
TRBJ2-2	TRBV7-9	ASSLRNTGELF
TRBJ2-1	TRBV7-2	ASRPGTSGHNEQF
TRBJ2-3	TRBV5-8	ASSYRDSIGVTQY
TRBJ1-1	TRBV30	AWSVWGMNTEAF